These 9 T cell receptor beta chains share one sample of origin, sequenced in a study of T cells in Graves' hyperthyroidism and ophthalmopathy. RNA transcripts provided the source from which TCR beta CDR3 regions were amplified. A first-round RT-PCR of the TCR CDR3 used the HTBI primer set. TCRdb reprocessed the multiplex PCR reads via MiXCR and lists one record per CDR3 protein. The data contain approximately 410,000 distinct CDR3 sequences, under 15% of them singletons. Sequencing used blood. Every receptor here comes from a young man with Graves' ophthalmopathy.

V usage is TRBV9 and J usage is TRBJ2-3; 8 nucleotides match TRBD2. Germline CDR1 SGDLS, CDR2 YYNGEE. This CDR3 is 19 amino acids long. The V segment lost 2 bases and the J segment 3 bases; nucleotides outside the gene matches: 17. CDR3: CASSVEAGDSTRLTDTQYF. The CDR3 coding sequence is TGTGCCAGCAGCGTCGAAGCGGGAGACAGTACGAGGCTGACAGATACGCAGTATTTT.

The rearrangement links TRBV2 to TRBJ2-1, with TRBD2 matching over 11 bases. Germline V gene sequence: CDR1 SNHLY, CDR2 FYNNEI. The CDR3 runs 17 residues. Trimming cost V 5 bases and J 0 bases; bases outside gene matches: 6. CDR3 DNA sequence: TGTGCCAGCAGTTCGCCAGGGACTAGCGGCTCCTACAATGAGCAGTTCTTC. Amino acids: CASSSPGTSGSYNEQFF.

This clonotype was seen repeatedly, ten times or more. This chain joins TRBV5-4 and TRBJ2-1; 10 bases are shared with TRBD1. Germline V gene data show CDR1 as SGHNT and CDR2 as YYREEE (reference sequence). With V trimmed by 1 base and J by 8 bases, 6 bases remained unmatched. The CDR3 is 15 amino acids. CDR3 bases: TGTGCCAGCAGCTTGTTCGGACAGGGGGAGGATGAGCAGTTCTTC. Translating gives CASSLFGQGEDEQFF.

In this sample, this clonotype turned up a few times. A read error may explain this, as a much larger clone is one base away. The chain employs TRBV12-5 and TRBJ2-1; D may match TRBD1 or TRBD2 (5 bases each). The CDR3 covers 16 residues. Deletions cut 7 bases from V and 5 bases from J, with 21 bases between. Germline V lookup: CDR1 LGHNT, CDR2 FRNRAP. The CDR3 spells CASEPDGTHGDNEQFF. CDR3 sequence (DNA): TGTGCTAGTGAACCCGATGGGACCCACGGCGACAATGAGCAGTTCTTC.

V is TRBV19 and J is TRBJ1-2; tentative D call: TRBD1 (5 bases). V lost 9 bases to trimming and J lost 6 bases, with 17 bases between them. Per the germline V gene, CDR1 is LNHDA and CDR2 is SQIVND (reference sequence). CDR3 length equals 13 residues. The CDR3 is CASTLEGLNGYTF. The CDR3 bases are TGTGCCAGCACATTGGAGGGGCTGAATGGCTACACCTTC.

This clonotype was seen ten or more times. The genes are TRBV5-1 and TRBJ2-3, with D possibly matching TRBD2 (6 bases). The germline CDR1 and CDR2 sequences are SGHRS and YFSETQ. Trimming took 2 bases from V and 2 from J, leaving 15 bases between them. This CDR3 has 16 amino acids. The CDR3: CASSFGSGLSTDTQYF. The CDR3, as DNA: TGCGCCAGCAGCTTCGGATCGGGACTTTCCACAGATACGCAGTATTTT.

This clonotype has at least ten counts. The genes are TRBV11-3 and TRBJ2-5, with D tentatively TRBD1 (7 bases). The CDR3 covers 14 residues. Trimming pared 6 bases from V and 4 bases from J, leaving 15 bases between. The germline CDR1 and CDR2 sequences are SGHNT and YENEEA. The CDR3: CASRGGQSGETQYF. DNA of the CDR3: TGTGCCAGCAGGGGGGGACAGTCCGGAGAGACCCAGTACTTC. The entire variable domain, with the rest obtained from reference TRBV11-3 and TRBJ2-5, is as follows: EAGVVQSPRYKIIEKKQPVAFWCNPISGHNTLYWYLQNLGQGPELLIRYENEEAVDDSQLPKDRFSAERLKGVDSTLKIQPAELGDSAVYLCASRGGQSGETQYFGPGTRLLVL.

This clonotype was seen many times. The chain joins TRBV24-1 to TRBJ2-3; D gene uncertain. Trimming removed 3 bases from V and 6 bases from J, with 3 bases in between. Germline loops: CDR1 KGHDR, CDR2 SFDVKD. The CDR3 is made up of 11 amino acids. The CDR3 sequence: CATSDPDTQYF. The CDR3 nucleotides read TGTGCCACCAGTGATCCCGATACGCAGTATTTT.

This clonotype has ten or more counts. This chain connects TRBV24-1 to TRBJ2-3, with D unresolved. CDR1 is KGHDR and CDR2 is SFDVKD in the germline V gene. Trimming shortened V by 3 bases and J by 0 bases, and 9 bases separated the two germline ends. The CDR3 covers 15 residues. This CDR3 reads CATSDVEKSTDTQYF. The CDR3 region has the DNA TGTGCCACCAGTGATGTGGAGAAAAGCACAGATACGCAGTATTTT.